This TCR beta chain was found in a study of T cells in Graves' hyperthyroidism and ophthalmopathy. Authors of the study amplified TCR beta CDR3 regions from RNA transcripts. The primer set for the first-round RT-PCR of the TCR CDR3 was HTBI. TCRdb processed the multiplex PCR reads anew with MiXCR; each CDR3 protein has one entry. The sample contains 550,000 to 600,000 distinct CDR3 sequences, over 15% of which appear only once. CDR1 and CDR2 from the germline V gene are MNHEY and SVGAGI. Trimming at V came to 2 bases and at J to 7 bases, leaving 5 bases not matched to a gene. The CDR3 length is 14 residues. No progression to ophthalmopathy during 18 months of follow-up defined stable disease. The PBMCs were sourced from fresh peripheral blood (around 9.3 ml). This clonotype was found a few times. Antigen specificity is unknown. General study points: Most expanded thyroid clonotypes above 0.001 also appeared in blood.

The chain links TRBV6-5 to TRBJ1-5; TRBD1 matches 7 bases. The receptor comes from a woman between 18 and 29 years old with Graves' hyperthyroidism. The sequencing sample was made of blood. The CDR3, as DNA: TGTGCCAGCAGTTACGAACAGGGGTACCAGCCCCAGCATTTT. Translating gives CASSYEQGYQPQHF.